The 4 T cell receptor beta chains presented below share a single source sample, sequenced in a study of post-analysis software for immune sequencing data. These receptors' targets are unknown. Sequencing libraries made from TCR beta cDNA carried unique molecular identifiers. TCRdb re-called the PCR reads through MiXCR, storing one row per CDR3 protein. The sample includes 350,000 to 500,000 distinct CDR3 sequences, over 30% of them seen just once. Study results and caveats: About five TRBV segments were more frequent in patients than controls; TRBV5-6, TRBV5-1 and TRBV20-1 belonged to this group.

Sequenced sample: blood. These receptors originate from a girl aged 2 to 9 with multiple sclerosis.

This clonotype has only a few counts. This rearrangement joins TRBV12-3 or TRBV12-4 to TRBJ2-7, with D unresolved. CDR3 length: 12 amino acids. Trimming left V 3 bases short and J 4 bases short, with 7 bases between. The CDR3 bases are TGTGCCAGCAGTTTGACTTATTACGAGCAGTACTTC. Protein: CASSLTYYEQYF.

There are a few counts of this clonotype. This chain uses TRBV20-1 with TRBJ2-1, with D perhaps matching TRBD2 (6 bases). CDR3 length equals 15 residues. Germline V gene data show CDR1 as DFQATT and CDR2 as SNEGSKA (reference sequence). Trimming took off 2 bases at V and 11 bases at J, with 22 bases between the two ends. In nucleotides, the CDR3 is TGCAGTGCTAGAACCAAACCGACTAGGATCGACAAGCAGTTCTTC. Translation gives CSARTKPTRIDKQFF.

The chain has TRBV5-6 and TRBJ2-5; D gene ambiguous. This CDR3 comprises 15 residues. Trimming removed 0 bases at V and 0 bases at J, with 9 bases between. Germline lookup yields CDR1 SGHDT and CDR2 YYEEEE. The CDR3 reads CASSLVGSYQETQYF. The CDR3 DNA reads TGTGCCAGCAGCTTGGTGGGGTCCTACCAAGAGACCCAGTACTTC.

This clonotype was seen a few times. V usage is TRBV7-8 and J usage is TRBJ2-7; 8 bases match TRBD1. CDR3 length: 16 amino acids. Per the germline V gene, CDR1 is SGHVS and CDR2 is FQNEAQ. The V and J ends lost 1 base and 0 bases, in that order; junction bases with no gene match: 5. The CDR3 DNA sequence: TGTGCCAGCAGCTTAGGGATCAGGGGGCACTCCTACGAGCAGTACTTC. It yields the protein CASSLGIRGHSYEQYF.